The T cell receptor (beta chain) under discussion was sequenced for a study of T cells in tuberculosis. Of note for this clone: What it binds is unknown.

Whole-study findings and limits: GMM-specific TCRs were nearer to active tuberculosis alpha repertoires, suggesting expansion. Selection depended on which cryopreserved specimens were available. Shorter CDR3-alpha in active tuberculosis partly drove smaller distances.

Germline V gene data show CDR1 as SNHLY and CDR2 as FYNNEI. There are 17 residues in the CDR3. Trimming took 8 bases from V and 4 from J, leaving 24 bases between them. The table came from immunoSEQ multiplex PCR; TCRdb's copy has only in-frame clones and leaves some out. The table lists around 35,000 clones, 93% of them singletons. The chain combines TRBV2 with TRBJ1-3; TRBD1 is a possible D gene (6 bases). Sample: PBMCs. The source is a donor aged 10-30 years with latent tuberculosis or without tuberculosis infection. The CDR3 sequence is CASRGQLAFISGNTIYF. CDR3 nucleotide sequence: TGTGCCAGCCGCGGACAGCTAGCTTTTATTTCCGGAAACACCATATATTTT. Complete variable domain (other parts from reference TRBV2 and TRBJ1-3): EPEVTQTPSHQVTQMGQEVILRCVPISNHLYFYWYRQILGQKVEFLVSFYNNEISEKSEIFDDQFSVERPDGSNFTLKIRSTKLEDSAMYFCASRGQLAFISGNTIYFGEGSWLTVV.